The 20 T cell receptor beta chains below all came from one sample that was sequenced in a study of T cell responses to AZD1222 COVID-19 vaccine (TCRdb year 2021). Receptor libraries were prepared by the immunoSEQ multiplex PCR assay. TCRdb's version of the immuneACCESS table is confined to in-frame rearrangements and falls short of the full clone set. An unresolved V gene accounts for under half of the shortfall where checked; the remainder is of unknown origin. Counted in this sample were around 160,000 clones; approximately 89% of them appeared once. The top ten clonotypes cover about 15% of the sample. This sample's time point label indicates: baseline before first vaccination. Source: peripheral blood, taken on day 0 of AZD1222 vaccination. The receptors shown here come from an adult in good health.

This chain links TRBV5-1 with TRBJ1-1, with 7 bases lining up with TRBD1. Germline CDR1 reads SGHRS; CDR2 reads YFSETQ. V lost 4 bases, J lost 4 bases, and 4 bases stayed unmatched. This CDR3 has 13 amino acids. Here the CDR3 DNA reads TGCGCCAGCAGCGACCCAGGGGGCACTGAAGCTTTCTTT. As protein: CASSDPGGTEAFF.

This chain connects TRBV19 to TRBJ1-5; D is ambiguous. Deletions cut 5 bases from V and 5 bases from J, with 22 bases between. From germline, CDR1 is LNHDA and CDR2 SQIVND (reference sequence). The length of the CDR3 is 17 residues. The DNA for the CDR3 is TGTGCCAGTAGTGACGGTACGATGACGGGCTCGGATCAGCCCCAGCATTTT. As protein: CASSDGTMTGSDQPQHF.

The rearrangement joins TRBV6-5 to TRBJ2-1, with D unresolved. Trimming pared 0 bases from V and 8 bases from J, leaving 14 bases between. Germline CDR1 reads MNHEY; CDR2 reads SVGAGI. The CDR3 is 15 amino acids. The CDR3 is CASSYSGQVSDEQFF. As DNA, the CDR3 is TGTGCCAGCAGTTACTCAGGGCAGGTTTCGGATGAGCAGTTCTTC.

The chain joins TRBV5-3 to TRBJ1-5; possibly TRBD1 for D (6 bases). TRBV5-3 is placed among ORFs of uncertain function. Trimming took off 0 bases at V and 4 bases at J, with 11 bases between the two ends. This CDR3 is built from 15 residues. CDR3 coding DNA: TGTGCCAGAAGCTTGGGTCAGGGGCAAAATCAGCCCCAGCATTTT. Protein sequence: CARSLGQGQNQPQHF.

This rearrangement joins TRBV4-1 to TRBJ2-1; 9 nucleotides line up with TRBD2. V trimming: 2 bases; J trimming: 0 bases; junction bases outside the gene matches: 11. This CDR3 is built from 19 residues. Germline assignment: CDR1 MGHRA and CDR2 YSYEKL. The CDR3 sequence: CASSQPRIISGGSYNEQFF. The DNA of the CDR3 is TGCGCCAGCAGCCAACCTAGGATTATTAGCGGGGGCTCCTACAATGAGCAGTTCTTC.

The V gene is TRBV7-2, the J gene TRBJ2-1, with D possibly TRBD1 on 6 matching bases. The germline gives CDR1 SGHTA, CDR2 FQGNSA. Trimming took 5 bases from V and 0 from J, leaving 14 bases between them. The CDR3 is 16 residues long. CDR3 protein: CASSPQTRGSYNEQFF. The CDR3 DNA reads TGTGCCAGCAGCCCCCAAACCAGGGGCTCCTACAATGAGCAGTTCTTC. The variable domain in full, completed from reference TRBV7-2 and TRBJ2-1, reads GAGVSQSPSNKVTEKGKDVELRCDPISGHTALYWYRQSLGQGLEFLIYFQGNSAPDKSGLPSDRFSAERTGGSVSTLTIQRTQQEDSAVYLCASSPQTRGSYNEQFFGPGTRLTVL.

This clone was seen a single time. The rearrangement joins TRBV5-1 to TRBJ2-7; no reliable D call. The length of the CDR3 is 13 residues. CDR1 SGHRS and CDR2 YFSETQ come from the germline V gene. Trimming removed 3 bases from V and 2 bases from J, with 9 bases in between. Here the CDR3 DNA reads TGCGCCAGCAGCTCTGGGAATACCTACGAGCAGTACTTC. Protein product: CASSSGNTYEQYF. The full variable domain, rest sourced from reference TRBV5-1 and TRBJ2-7, is KAGVTQTPRYLIKTRGQQVTLSCSPISGHRSVSWYQQTPGQGLQFLFEYFSETQRNKGNFPGRFSGRQFSNSRSEMNVSTLELGDSALYLCASSSGNTYEQYFGPGTRLTVT.

The V call is TRBV5-1, the J call TRBJ2-1, with unresolved D. The germline V and J ends were trimmed by 4 bases and 0 bases, with 11 bases remaining between them. Germline V lookup: CDR1 SGHRS, CDR2 YFSETQ. The CDR3 length is 15 residues. CDR3 DNA sequence: TGCGCCAGCAGCGAAGGACCTGGCTCCTACAATGAGCAGTTCTTC. This gives the protein CASSEGPGSYNEQFF. Complete variable domain (other parts from reference TRBV5-1 and TRBJ2-1): KAGVTQTPRYLIKTRGQQVTLSCSPISGHRSVSWYQQTPGQGLQFLFEYFSETQRNKGNFPGRFSGRQFSNSRSEMNVSTLELGDSALYLCASSEGPGSYNEQFFGPGTRLTVL.

The rearrangement uses TRBV19 and TRBJ1-1; a possible D gene is TRBD1 (6 bases). This CDR3 contains 14 residues. The germline CDR1 and CDR2 sequences are LNHDA and SQIVND (reference sequence). V was cut by 5 bases and J by 1 base, with 11 bases left in between. CDR3 protein: CASSPRGGNTEAFF. In nucleotides, the CDR3 is TGTGCCAGTAGTCCGAGGGGGGGGAACACTGAAGCTTTCTTT.

J is TRBJ2-3 and V is TRBV10-3, with 12 bases fitting TRBD1. This CDR3 region has 16 residues. CDR1 ENHRY and CDR2 SYGVKD come from the germline V gene. Germline trimming cut 7 bases from V and 6 bases from J; bases unmatched to any gene: 11. DNA of the CDR3: TGTGCCATCACCGGCGGGACAGGGGGCAATGGTGATACGCAGTATTTT. Translation gives CAITGGTGGNGDTQYF.

The rearrangement uses TRBV23-1 and TRBJ2-2; 7 bases are shared with TRBD1. TRBV23-1 is placed among ORFs of uncertain function. Trimming removed 0 bases from V and 5 bases from J; junction bases left unmatched: 6. The CDR3 spans 16 residues. This CDR3 reads CASSQSTRDSTGELFF. The CDR3 DNA reads as TGCGCCAGCAGTCAATCGACCAGGGACAGTACCGGGGAGCTGTTTTTT.

The chain links TRBV28 to TRBJ1-2, with TRBD1 identical over 7 bases. The germline V gene encodes CDR1 MDHEN and CDR2 SYDVKM. This CDR3 region has 16 residues. Trimming cost V 5 bases and J 7 bases; bases outside gene matches: 16. In DNA form, the CDR3 reads TGTGCCAGCAGTCCGACAGGTCGGCCCAGGGGGGGTGGCTACACCTTC. Its protein is CASSPTGRPRGGGYTF.

This chain links TRBV24-1 with TRBJ1-2; possibly TRBD1 for D (5 bases). Germline CDR1 KGHDR, CDR2 SFDVKD. The CDR3 length is 13 residues. With 3 bases removed from V and 4 bases from J, the gap between germline ends came to 8 bases. The CDR3 reads CATSDPRGYGYTF. The DNA of the CDR3 is TGTGCCACCAGTGATCCGAGGGGCTATGGCTACACCTTC.

This chain connects TRBV4-1 to TRBJ1-4; D is unresolved. This CDR3 region has 17 residues. Germline CDR1 MGHRA, CDR2 YSYEKL. With 2 bases removed from V and 0 bases from J, the gap between germline ends came to 13 bases. Written as DNA, the CDR3 is TGCGCCAGCAGCCAAACTTATTTAGCATCAACTAATGAAAAACTGTTTTTT. It encodes CASSQTYLASTNEKLFF.

As DNA, the CDR3 is TGTGCCAGCACCGAGAACAGGGGCGAGCAGCCCCAGCATTTT. As protein: CASTENRGEQPQHF. The rearrangement uses TRBV7-2 and TRBJ1-5; 7 bases agree with TRBD1. The CDR3 has 14 amino acids. The V and J ends lost 7 bases and 7 bases, in that order; junction bases with no gene match: 10. In germline, CDR1 is SGHTA, CDR2 FQGNSA.

This rearrangement joins TRBV28 to TRBJ1-1; the D gene is possibly TRBD1 (6 bases). The CDR3 spans 15 residues. Looked up from germline, CDR1 is MDHEN and CDR2 is SYDVKM. V was pared by 0 bases and J by 1 base, with 9 bases between. The CDR3 DNA sequence: TGTGCCAGCAGTTTATGGGGGGGCCGGAACACTGAAGCTTTCTTT. Amino acids: CASSLWGGRNTEAFF.

The CDR3, as DNA: TGTGCCAGTTTGGGTGCATCCCGCCAGGGAGCTAACTATGGCTACACCTTC. Translation: CASLGASRQGANYGYTF. The J gene is TRBJ1-2, the V gene TRBV19; tentative D call: TRBD1 (5 bases). V was cut by 8 bases and J by 0 bases, with 22 bases left in between. The CDR3 is made up of 17 amino acids. CDR1 and CDR2 from the germline V gene are LNHDA and SQIVND (reference sequence). Filled out from reference TRBV19 and TRBJ1-2, the complete variable domain reads DGGITQSPKYLFRKEGQNVTLSCEQNLNHDAMYWYRQDPGQGLRLIYYSQIVNDFQKGDIAEGYSVSREKKESFPLTVTSAQKNPTAFYLCASLGASRQGANYGYTFGSGTRLTVV.

This rearrangement joins TRBV5-1 to TRBJ1-4; D is unresolved. The germline gives CDR1 SGHRS, CDR2 YFSETQ. The CDR3 length is 14 residues. V was clipped by 0 bases and J by 5 bases, with 8 bases between them. The DNA of the CDR3 is TGCGCCAGCAGCTTGGCAGGAATGAATGAAAAACTGTTTTTT. This gives the protein CASSLAGMNEKLFF.

V is TRBV2 and J is TRBJ2-2; D assignment may be TRBD1 or TRBD2 (5 bases each). V lost 6 bases and J 7 bases, leaving 18 bases between the germline ends. The V gene's germline CDR1 is SNHLY and CDR2 FYNNEI. The CDR3 has 15 amino acids. CDR3 amino acids: CASRNERGAGGELFF. In nucleotides, the CDR3 is TGTGCCAGCAGAAATGAAAGAGGGGCCGGCGGGGAGCTGTTTTTT.

V usage is TRBV7-3 and J usage is TRBJ2-3, with 7 bases matching TRBD2. CDR1 and CDR2 (germline): SGHTA, FQGTGA. V gave up 4 bases and J gave up 2 bases; unmatched junction bases: 6. The CDR3 consists of 15 residues. DNA of the CDR3: TGTGCCAGCAGCTCCGCTAGCGGACCCACAGATACGCAGTATTTT. Residues: CASSSASGPTDTQYF.